Each of the 24 T cell receptor beta chains below was sequenced from the same sample in a study of blood T cell repertoires in COVID-19. Clones were sequenced by immunoSEQ multiplex PCR, and TCRdb holds only the in-frame ones, with some missing. The sample has 18,000 or so clones; about four fifths are singletons. Sequenced material: peripheral blood. The receptors were gathered from an elderly man with acute or convalescent COVID-19.

The chain joins TRBV7-2 to TRBJ1-3; 7 nucleotides match TRBD1. The germline V gene has CDR1 SGHTA and CDR2 FQGNSA. The CDR3 runs to 16 residues. With V trimmed by 6 bases and J by 0 bases, 8 bases remained unmatched. CDR3 loop: CASSSGTAFSGNTIYF. CDR3 DNA sequence: TGTGCCAGCAGTTCCGGGACAGCTTTCTCTGGAAACACCATATATTTT.

The chain links TRBV29-1 to TRBJ1-5, with 9 bases matching TRBD1. Per germline, CDR1 SQVTM and CDR2 ANQGSEA. The CDR3 totals 12 residues. V shed 5 bases and J 6 bases; nucleotides not matched to a gene: 2. The CDR3 coding sequence is TGCAGCGTTAGGGGACAGGGTCAGCCCCAGCATTTT. This translates into CSVRGQGQPQHF.

J is TRBJ1-6 and V is TRBV5-8; no firm D call. The CDR3 consists of 12 residues. Germline CDR1 is SGHTS and CDR2 is YDEGEE. Trimming removed 2 bases at V and 17 bases at J, with 14 bases between. DNA for the CDR3: TGTGCCAGCAGCTTTAGATCGACGGGATTCCACTTT. It specifies CASSFRSTGFHF.

For the CDR3, the DNA is TGTGCCAGTAGTATAGACGCAACAGGGGGCGTCTATGGCTACACCTTC. Encoded protein: CASSIDATGGVYGYTF. The rearrangement joins TRBV19 to TRBJ1-2; 9 nucleotides agree with TRBD1. The ends lost 0 bases at V and 4 bases at J; junction bases unmatched: 6. CDR1 is LNHDA and CDR2 is SQIVND in the germline V gene (reference sequence). The CDR3 contains 16 residues.

This rearrangement joins TRBV5-1 to TRBJ2-2; 9 nucleotides align to TRBD2. CDR1 SGHRS and CDR2 YFSETQ come from the germline V gene. The ends lost 3 bases at V and 4 bases at J; junction bases unmatched: 10. The CDR3 runs 17 residues. The CDR3 loop is CASSSRRGGVPTGELFF. CDR3 DNA: TGCGCCAGCAGCTCCCGTCGCGGGGGGGTGCCCACCGGGGAGCTGTTTTTT.

This chain links TRBV5-1 with TRBJ2-1, with 7 bases fitting TRBD2. V lost 2 bases to trimming and J lost 5 bases; unmatched junction nucleotides: 7. The CDR3 spans 15 residues. The V gene's germline CDR1 is SGHRS and CDR2 YFSETQ. CDR3 amino acids: CASSFLTSQNNEQFF. In DNA form, the CDR3 reads TGCGCCAGCAGCTTCCTGACTAGCCAAAACAATGAGCAGTTCTTC.

DNA for the CDR3: TGTGCCAGCAGCTTAGGACAGCTCTATGGCTACACCTTC. This gives the protein CASSLGQLYGYTF. This chain joins TRBV7-2 and TRBJ1-2; tentative D call: TRBD1 (5 bases). V was clipped by 1 base and J by 4 bases, with 7 bases between them. The CDR3 is 13 residues long. The germline V gene encodes CDR1 SGHTA and CDR2 FQGNSA.

This clone was detected only a few times. The identical CDR3 is also encoded by other nucleotide sequences in the sample. The V gene is TRBV2, the J gene TRBJ2-7; no clear D. V gave up 3 bases and J gave up 2 bases, with 8 bases separating them. The CDR3 runs to 13 residues. The germline CDR1 and CDR2 sequences are SNHLY and FYNNEI. Here the CDR3 reads CASSDSGTYEQYF. The CDR3 nucleotides read TGTGCCAGCAGTGACTCAGGTACCTACGAGCAGTACTTC.

This clone was recorded once. This chain joins TRBV2 and TRBJ2-2; 7 bases line up with TRBD2. The trim removed 6 bases at V and 2 bases at J, leaving 12 bases unmatched. This CDR3 has 17 residues. The germline gives CDR1 SNHLY, CDR2 FYNNEI. CDR3 in amino acids: CASSSGETSFNTGELFF. The CDR3 bases are TGTGCCAGCAGCTCCGGTGAGACTAGCTTTAACACCGGGGAGCTGTTTTTT.

A single count supports this clone. V is TRBV10-3 and J is TRBJ1-6; 8 bases line up with TRBD1. CDR1 is ENHRY and CDR2 is SYGVKD in the germline V gene. The CDR3 has 15 residues. J lost 9 bases, V lost 1 base, and 5 bases had no gene match. CDR3: CAISEYDRGGSPLHF. DNA of the CDR3: TGTGCCATCAGTGAGTACGACAGGGGCGGTTCACCCCTCCACTTT.

This clone was counted between two and nine times. The chain employs TRBV7-9 and TRBJ1-5; D is uncertain. With 4 bases removed from V and 5 bases from J, the gap between germline ends came to 15 bases. The CDR3 runs 15 residues. Germline CDR1 reads SEHNR; CDR2 reads FQNEAQ (reference sequence). Here the CDR3 DNA reads TGTGCCAGCAGCTATCAGGATGGCACGGATCAGCCCCAGCATTTT. This gives the protein CASSYQDGTDQPQHF.

This clone was detected only a few times. The chain recombines TRBV11-2 with TRBJ1-6; 9 nucleotides agree with TRBD1. This CDR3 is built from 16 residues. The V segment lost 1 base and the J segment 7 bases; nucleotides outside the gene matches: 5. Germline V lookup: CDR1 SGHAT, CDR2 FQNNGV. The CDR3 DNA sequence: TGTGCCAGCAGCTTAGTTTTAGGGACAGGGAATTCACCCCTCCACTTT. This translates into CASSLVLGTGNSPLHF.

The chain employs TRBV18 and TRBJ1-5; D gene uncertain. The CDR3 contains 15 residues. Germline assignment: CDR1 KGHSH and CDR2 LQKENI. Trimming cost V 3 bases and J 2 bases, with 11 bases left between them. The CDR3 DNA reads TGTGCCAGCTCACCTGCTGGAGTGCGCAATCAGCCCCAGCATTTT. Translating it yields CASSPAGVRNQPQHF.

This chain connects TRBV7-3 to TRBJ1-1; D gene unclear. Germline V gene lookup returns CDR1 SGHTA and CDR2 FQGTGA. Trimming stripped 3 bases from V and 5 bases from J, with 13 bases between. CDR3 length: 14 amino acids. CDR3 sequence: CASSFGPGGTEAFF. CDR3 in DNA: TGTGCCAGCAGCTTTGGCCCGGGAGGGACTGAAGCTTTCTTT.

The rearrangement links TRBV9 to TRBJ1-1, with 9 bases fitting TRBD1. This CDR3 is 14 amino acids long. From germline, CDR1 is SGDLS and CDR2 YYNGEE. V was clipped by 3 bases and J by 5 bases; unmatched bases: 5. DNA for the CDR3: TGTGCCAGCAGCGGAGACAGGGGGGAGACTGAAGCTTTCTTT. It is translated as CASSGDRGETEAFF.

The CDR3 loop reads CASSRTGLYTF. The CDR3 DNA reads TGTGCCAGCAGCCGAACAGGGCTCTACACCTTC. The chain is built from TRBV11-2 and TRBJ1-2; a weak D match, TRBD1 (6 bases). The V end was cut by 5 bases, the J end by 10 bases, with 11 bases between. Germline V gene sequence: CDR1 SGHAT, CDR2 FQNNGV. This CDR3 is built from 11 residues.

The rearrangement uses TRBV5-1 and TRBJ1-3; the D gene is possibly TRBD1 (6 bases). Trimming cost V 0 bases and J 2 bases, with 9 bases left between them. The CDR3 runs 15 residues. Germline CDR1 reads SGHRS; CDR2 reads YFSETQ. The CDR3 DNA sequence: TGCGCCAGCAGCTTGGCAGACAGGCCTGGAAACACCATATATTTT. The encoded protein is CASSLADRPGNTIYF.

The CDR3 DNA reads TGTGCCAGCTCTCCCTCCGGACAGGGGGCTGGAAACACCATATATTTT. Its translation is CASSPSGQGAGNTIYF. The chain uses TRBV18 and TRBJ1-3; 10 bases map to TRBD1. CDR3 length equals 16 residues. Germline CDR1 reads KGHSH; CDR2 reads LQKENI. The V segment lost 6 bases and the J segment 2 bases; nucleotides outside the gene matches: 7.

The J gene is TRBJ2-1, the V gene TRBV5-1, with a weak D call TRBD2 (5 bases). Per the germline V gene, CDR1 is SGHRS and CDR2 is YFSETQ. The CDR3 is 15 residues long. Trimming cost V 2 bases and J 4 bases, with 13 bases left between them. The chain's CDR3 is CASSLPSSNYNEQFF. The CDR3 DNA is TGCGCCAGCAGCTTACCTAGCAGTAATTACAATGAGCAGTTCTTC.

CDR3 amino acids: CASSSGIHNSPLHF. CDR3 coding DNA: TGTGCCAGCAGTTCGGGAATACATAATTCACCCCTCCACTTT. The chain links TRBV5-5 to TRBJ1-6; D is ambiguous. The CDR3 runs to 14 residues. Germline CDR1 and CDR2: SGHKS and YYEKEE (reference sequence). Trimming removed 5 bases at V and 5 bases at J, with 11 bases between.

This chain joins TRBV20-1 and TRBJ2-5; D not resolved. Germline CDR1 and CDR2: DFQATT and SNEGSKA (reference sequence). Trimming removed 3 bases at V and 5 bases at J, with 7 bases between. The CDR3 is 11 amino acids. CDR3 loop: CSARWAETQYF. The DNA of the CDR3 is TGCAGTGCTAGGTGGGCGGAGACCCAGTACTTC.

This clone was counted only a few times. This chain uses TRBV5-4 with TRBJ1-2, with 7 bases that match TRBD1. The germline CDR1 and CDR2 sequences are SGHNT and YYREEE (reference sequence). CDR3 length: 14 amino acids. V was clipped by 4 bases and J by 2 bases; unmatched bases: 5. The CDR3 coding sequence is TGTGCCAGCAGCGAGGCAGGGGGGAACTATGGCTACACCTTC. It is translated as CASSEAGGNYGYTF.

The chain uses TRBV27 and TRBJ1-3; D remains ambiguous. Looked up from germline, CDR1 is MNHEY and CDR2 is SMNVEV (reference sequence). Trimming removed 3 bases at V and 7 bases at J, with 10 bases between. This CDR3 region has 13 residues. CDR3 in amino acids: CASSFLGGNTIYF. The CDR3 region has the DNA TGTGCCAGCAGTTTTTTAGGCGGCAACACCATATATTTT.

The V call is TRBV19, the J call TRBJ2-1, with D uncertain. The CDR3 contains 18 residues. The V and J ends lost 0 bases and 6 bases respectively, with 21 bases between them. In germline, CDR1 is LNHDA, CDR2 SQIVND (reference sequence). This CDR3 is CASSIDRFDIVNSNEQFF. The CDR3 DNA reads TGTGCCAGTAGTATAGATCGTTTCGACATCGTGAATAGCAATGAGCAGTTCTTC.